This TCR beta chain was sequenced during a study of blood T cell repertoires in COVID-19. Assay used: immunoSEQ multiplex PCR; TCRdb lists only in-frame clones, some missing. Of approximately 150,000 clones in the sample, approximately 87% were seen once. In its sample, this clone was seen a few times. Per germline, CDR1 SGHAT and CDR2 FQNNGV. Trimming took 3 bases from V and 8 from J, leaving 5 bases between them. CDR3 length: 12 amino acids. This clonotype was obtained from a man between 60 and 75 years old who had recovered from COVID-19. The material sequenced was PBMCs or T cells enriched from blood (not recorded which). V usage is TRBV11-2 and J usage is TRBJ1-6; D remains unclear. CDR3 sequence: CASSFDYSPLHF. The CDR3 coding sequence is TGTGCCAGCAGCTTTGACTATTCACCCCTCCACTTT.